The rows below give T cell receptor beta chains drawn from one sample of a study of beta chain features in type 1 diabetes. The table came from immunoSEQ multiplex PCR; TCRdb's copy has only in-frame clones and leaves some out. The sample has around 110,000 clones, less than 20% seen once. Sequenced: central memory CD4+ T cells from blood. These TCRs come from a man aged 25 to 45 with type 1 diabetes. The CDR3 runs from the conserved cysteine through the conserved F or W. A D gene is named only where the DNA matches it firmly. The size entry is marked missing in some rows and otherwise reads once, few, many or a size class.

D,size,J,V,CDR3,DNA
.,few,TRBJ1-1,TRBV7-3,CASSLTDSRNTEAFF,TGTGCCAGCAGCTTAACGGACAGCCGGAACACTGAAGCTTTCTTT
TRBD1,few,TRBJ1-2,TRBV29-1,CSARTGGSYGYTF,TGCAGCGCCCGGACAGGGGGCTCTTATGGCTACACCTTC
TRBD1,few,TRBJ2-7,TRBV30,CAWSVGDSNYEQYF,TGTGCCTGGAGCGTAGGGGACAGCAACTACGAGCAGTACTTC
TRBD2,few,TRBJ2-3,TRBV4-3,CASSQDLTSGGPTTDTQYF,TGCGCCAGCAGCCAAGATCTGACTAGCGGGGGGCCTACCACAGATACGCAGTATTTT
.,few,TRBJ2-7,TRBV20-1,CSATSAYEQYF,TGCAGTGCCACGAGCGCCTACGAGCAGTACTTC
.,many,TRBJ2-5,TRBV2,CASSVRQETQYF,TGTGCCAGCAGTGTTAGGCAGGAGACCCAGTACTTC
TRBD1,few,TRBJ2-1,TRBV7-2,CASSPGQDLNEQFF,TGTGCCAGCAGCCCGGGACAGGACCTAAATGAGCAGTTCTTC
.,few,TRBJ2-7,TRBV6-6,CASSTPPRSEQYF,TGTGCCAGCAGTACTCCTCCCAGAAGCGAGCAGTACTTC
.,few,TRBJ1-5,TRBV9,CASSEGDSRGAQHF,TGTGCCAGCAGCGAGGGAGATTCCCGGGGAGCCCAGCATTTT
.,few,TRBJ1-5,TRBV29-1,CSAGQYNQPQHF,TGCAGCGCCGGACAGTACAATCAGCCCCAGCATTTT
TRBD1,many,TRBJ1-1,TRBV13,CASSFGSGTANTEAFF,TGTGCCAGCAGCTTTGGCAGCGGGACAGCGAACACTGAAGCTTTCTTT
.,.,TRBJ1-6,TRBV5-6,CASSSGVNSPLHF,TGTGCCAGCAGCTCCGGGGTTAATTCACCCCTCCACTTT
.,.,TRBJ1-5,TRBV19,CASSDSDQPQHF,TGTGCCAGTAGTGACAGCGATCAGCCCCAGCATTTT
.,few,TRBJ2-1,TRBV4-3,CASSQEPGADEQFF,TGCGCCAGCAGCCAAGAGCCGGGGGCCGATGAGCAGTTCTTC
TRBD1,.,TRBJ1-6,TRBV5-6,CASSSNPYGTGDSPLHF,TGTGCCAGCAGCTCGAATCCTTACGGGACAGGGGATTCACCCCTCCACTTT
.,few,TRBJ1-4,TRBV11-2,CASSYGTDPTNEKLFF,TGTGCCAGCAGCTATGGGACGGACCCAACTAATGAAAAACTGTTTTTT
.,.,TRBJ2-3,TRBV2,CASSGQGNTDTQYF,TGTGCCAGCAGTGGTCAGGGTAACACAGATACGCAGTATTTT
.,.,TRBJ1-6,TRBV6-5,CASSFSTGGNSPLHF,TGTGCCAGCAGTTTCTCGACAGGAGGGAATTCACCCCTCCACTTT
.,.,TRBJ2-2,TRBV18,CASSPLVENGELFF,TGTGCCAGCTCACCTCTTGTGGAGAACGGGGAGCTGTTTTTT
.,.,TRBJ2-3,TRBV7-2,CASSPPGGPVIDTQYF,TGTGCCAGCAGCCCCCCGGGGGGCCCCGTTATAGATACGCAGTATTTT
.,.,TRBJ2-5,TRBV29-1,CSVRDPAAQYF,TGCAGCGTCCGGGACCCAGCGGCCCAGTACTTC
.,few,TRBJ1-6,TRBV30,CAFRGQLGSPLHF,TGTGCCTTCCGTGGACAGTTGGGTTCACCCCTCCACTTT
TRBD2,few,TRBJ2-5,TRBV7-6,CASSSKGGTQETQYF,TGTGCCAGCAGCTCCAAGGGAGGGACCCAAGAGACCCAGTACTTC
.,once,TRBJ1-1,TRBV7-9,CASSFLRGEAFF,TGTGCCAGCAGCTTCCTTCGGGGCGAAGCTTTCTTT
.,few,TRBJ2-7,TRBV12-2,CASRLATGGSTYEQYF,TGTGCAAGTCGCTTAGCGACAGGGGGCTCGACCTACGAGCAGTACTTC
.,few,TRBJ1-2,TRBV7-2,CASSSPSFNYGYTF,TGTGCCAGCAGCTCGCCTTCCTTTAACTATGGCTACACCTTC
.,few,TRBJ1-5,TRBV6-6,CASSNPISNQPQHF,TGTGCCAGCAGTAACCCAATAAGCAATCAGCCCCAGCATTTT
TRBD1,few,TRBJ1-4,TRBV16,CASSQFLATGNEKLFF,TGTGCCAGCAGCCAATTTTTGGCGACAGGGAATGAAAAACTGTTTTTT
TRBD2,.,TRBJ2-3,TRBV4-1,CAGRRTSGGPQRGTDTQYF,TGCGCCGGACGAAGGACTAGCGGGGGCCCCCAGCGTGGAACAGATACGCAGTATTTT
TRBD1,.,TRBJ2-7,TRBV5-6,CASSLYRDRVIDEQYF,TGTGCCAGCAGCTTGTACCGGGACAGGGTGATCGACGAGCAGTACTTC
.,few,TRBJ2-6,TRBV29-1,CSVIGSGANVLTF,TGCAGCGTTATTGGGTCTGGGGCCAACGTCCTGACTTTC
.,.,TRBJ2-7,TRBV5-4,CASSLNAGTTYEQYF,TGTGCCAGCAGCTTAAACGCCGGGACCACCTACGAGCAGTACTTC
.,few,TRBJ2-2,TRBV5-1,CASSSMSGTNTGELFF,TGCGCCAGCAGCAGTATGTCAGGCACGAACACCGGGGAGCTGTTTTTT
.,few,TRBJ2-5,TRBV5-1,CASSLAGYQETQYF,TGTGCCAGCAGCTTGGCGGGGTACCAAGAGACCCAGTACTTC
.,many,TRBJ2-7,TRBV2,CASSSVYEQYF,TGTGCCAGCAGTTCGGTCTACGAGCAGTACTTC
.,few,TRBJ1-4,TRBV4-2,CASSQETDATNEKLFF,TGTGCCAGCAGCCAAGAGACAGATGCAACTAATGAAAAACTGTTTTTT
.,.,TRBJ1-1,TRBV29-1,CSSLRGTEAFF,TGCAGCTCCCTAAGAGGGACTGAAGCTTTCTTT
TRBD2,few,TRBJ2-7,TRBV19,CASSPGTNSYEQYF,TGTGCCAGTAGTCCCGGGACTAACTCCTACGAGCAGTACTTC
.,few,TRBJ2-1,TRBV2,CASSDGVAYNEQFF,TGTGCCAGCAGTGATGGGGTAGCCTACAATGAGCAGTTCTTC
.,few,TRBJ2-1,TRBV2,CASSPDSEEFF,TGTGCCAGCAGCCCCGACTCGGAGGAGTTCTTC
.,many,TRBJ2-3,TRBV12-5,CASGSLLSTDTQYF,TGTGCTAGTGGTTCCCTCCTTAGCACAGATACGCAGTATTTT
.,few,TRBJ2-3,TRBV9,CASSVVKNLWGTDTQYF,TGTGCCAGCAGCGTAGTCAAAAATCTATGGGGCACAGATACGCAGTATTTT
.,.,TRBJ2-7,TRBV7-2,CASSPGASEYEQYF,TGTGCCAGCAGCCCAGGGGCCTCTGAGTACGAGCAGTACTTC
TRBD2,few,TRBJ2-3,TRBV7-9,CASSFPGGGSSTDTQYF,TGTGCCAGCAGCTTTCCGGGGGGAGGATCTAGCACAGATACGCAGTATTTT
.,.,TRBJ1-6,TRBV7-2,CASSFPGLRSPLHF,TGTGCCAGCAGCTTTCCAGGGCTCAGGTCACCCCTCCACTTT
TRBD1,few,TRBJ2-5,TRBV7-6,CASSVGTGEETQYF,TGTGCCAGCAGCGTAGGGACAGGAGAAGAGACCCAGTACTTC
.,.,TRBJ2-4,TRBV27,CASSLHGAKNIQYF,TGTGCCAGCAGTTTACATGGAGCCAAAAACATTCAGTACTTC
.,few,TRBJ2-3,TRBV5-1,CASSLGTMGPGTDTQYF,TGCGCCAGCAGCTTGGGGACCATGGGGCCGGGCACAGATACGCAGTATTTT
TRBD1,.,TRBJ2-3,TRBV29-1,CSVENWDRQYF,TGCAGCGTTGAGAATTGGGACAGGCAGTATTTT
TRBD1,few,TRBJ1-5,TRBV6-5,CASRTGSHSNQPQHF,TGTGCCAGCAGGACAGGGAGCCATAGCAATCAGCCCCAGCATTTT
.,few,TRBJ2-5,TRBV15,CATSTGFQETQYF,TGTGCCACCAGCACGGGATTCCAAGAGACCCAGTACTTC